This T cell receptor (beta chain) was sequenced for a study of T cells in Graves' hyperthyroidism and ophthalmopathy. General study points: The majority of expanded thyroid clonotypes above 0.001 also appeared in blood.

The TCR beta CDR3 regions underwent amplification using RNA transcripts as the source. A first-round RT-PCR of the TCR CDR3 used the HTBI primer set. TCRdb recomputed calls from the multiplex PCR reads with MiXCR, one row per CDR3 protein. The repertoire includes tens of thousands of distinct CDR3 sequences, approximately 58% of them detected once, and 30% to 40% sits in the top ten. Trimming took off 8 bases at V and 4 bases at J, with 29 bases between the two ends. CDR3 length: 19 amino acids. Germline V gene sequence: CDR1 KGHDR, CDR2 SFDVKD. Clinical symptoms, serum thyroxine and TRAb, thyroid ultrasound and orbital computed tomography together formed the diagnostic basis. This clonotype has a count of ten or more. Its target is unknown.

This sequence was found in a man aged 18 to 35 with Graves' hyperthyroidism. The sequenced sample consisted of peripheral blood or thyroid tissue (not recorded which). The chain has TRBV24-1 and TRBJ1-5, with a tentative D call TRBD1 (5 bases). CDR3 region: CATKRYPMTGGTGNQPQHF. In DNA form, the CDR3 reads TGTGCCACCAAACGCTATCCCATGACTGGGGGTACAGGAAATCAGCCCCAGCATTTT.